In this sample, the clone carrying this TCR beta chain turned up a few times. There are 12 residues in the CDR3. V lost 2 bases to trimming and J lost 7 bases, with 5 bases between them. Germline assignment: CDR1 LGHDT and CDR2 YNNKEL (reference sequence). The sample is drawn from a study of CD8+CD57+ T cells in acquired aplastic anemia. Profiling of TCR beta VDJ combinations and CDR3 sequences used genomic DNA as template. Each CDR3 protein gets one entry after TCRdb re-called the reads with MiXCR. This repertoire shows approximately 270,000 distinct CDR3 sequences, 45% to 70% found once; its top ten account for around 8%.

The chain is built from TRBV3-1 and TRBJ1-4, with D unclear. The TCR originated in a human donor with severe aplastic anemia or a healthy control (not recorded which). The specimen was sorted CD4+, CD8+, or CD8+CD57+ T cells (not recorded which) from PBMCs. The CDR3 loop is CASSQNGEKLFF. Written as DNA, the CDR3 is TGTGCCAGCAGCCAAAACGGTGAAAAACTGTTTTTT. The full variable domain, completed using reference TRBV3-1 and TRBJ1-4, is DTAVSQTPKYLVTQMGNDKSIKCEQNLGHDTMYWYKQDSKKFLKIMFSYNNKELIINETVPNRFSPKSPDKAHLNLHINSLELGDSAVYFCASSQNGEKLFFGSGTQLSVL.